This T cell receptor beta chain is drawn from a study of cytomegalovirus exposure and HLA in healthy donors. The study, taken as a whole, reports: Later genetic work tied a missense DCLRE1C variant to beta-chain V and J trimming. By HLA locus, TCR association rates varied in a later analysis, with DRB1 showing the most and HLA-C the fewest. The classifier was said to identify cytomegalovirus status with high specificity and sensitivity. Through in vitro validation, three CMV-associated chains were shown to be specific for CMV antigens.

On this clone itself: The antigen is not known.

Germline CDR1 MNHEY, CDR2 SVGAGI. V gave up 0 bases and J gave up 4 bases; unmatched junction bases: 5. The CDR3 length is 15 residues. Primers for the PCR totalled 60 Vbeta and 13 Jbeta. Sequencing was performed with immunoSEQ multiplex PCR; in TCRdb, only in-frame clones are kept and a portion is missing. The table lists approximately 150,000 clones, 80% of them singletons, with 13% to 15% in the top ten. This clonotype was obtained from a woman in her thirties or forties in good health and CMV-seronegative. Sequencing input: PBMCs. This chain connects TRBV6-5 to TRBJ2-7; TRBD2 matches at 8 bases. Here the CDR3 DNA reads TGTGCCAGCAGTTACTCAGCAACGGGGGGGTACGAGCAGTACTTC. Protein: CASSYSATGGYEQYF.